This T cell receptor (beta chain) originates from a study of T cell clones after liver transplantation (dated by TCRdb to about 2019). Concerning the study at large: Samples were obtained from ITN030ST, a randomized trial in which withdrawal of immunosuppression was attempted within 2 years of liver transplantation. Blood samples were collected pre-transplant, then pre-randomization ahead of withdrawal, and finally post-randomization once withdrawal had either been completed or failed. Subjects received no induction therapy and standard immunosuppression until randomization at 12-24 months post-transplant. As an antigen-independent comparator for donor-reactive sequences, third party-reactive TCRbeta sequences were also identified from pre-transplant MLRs. Of the eight recipients, three were HCV-positive, while the remaining recipients had been transplanted for non-autoimmune, non-viral indications. A cohort of 8 liver transplant recipients was studied, of whom 3 were classified as tolerant and 5 as non-tolerant. To count as tolerant, a recipient had to stay completely off immunosuppression for at least one year without liver enzymes climbing beyond twice the upper limit of normal. Donor-reactive T cell clones were identified using TCRbeta sequencing after a pre-transplant mixed lymphocyte reaction and were then followed in post-transplant blood. Study-wide findings and limitations: Low numbers of available donor cells limited the measurable donor-reactive repertoire in two subjects. Donor-reactive sequences declined more than third party-reactive ones, suggesting partial antigen-specific deletion unrelated to withdrawal success. In 5 of 8 subjects, regardless of tolerance or HCV status, circulating donor-reactive CD4 TCRbeta sequences dropped significantly post-transplant. Because of small, heterogeneous patient numbers and non-standardized post-transplant time points, the conclusions were only preliminary. Since no allograft tissue specimens were available, donor-reactive T cells may have migrated into the graft instead of being deleted. After accounting for repertoire turnover, donor-reactive detection was significantly reduced in 7 of 8 subjects for CD4 and 8 of 8 for CD8.

Thawed unstimulated PBMCs were stained for CD3, CD4 and CD8 and FACS-sorted into CD3+CD4+ and CD3+CD8+ populations. Randomization to immunosuppression withdrawal applied to every one of the 8 studied subjects. The Qiagen DNeasy Blood and Tissue Kit was used for isolation of genomic DNA. To note about this clone: The antigen it recognizes is unknown. Per-base quality was not reported, and no clone a single base away is much larger than it.

High-throughput TCRbeta CDR3 sequencing of frozen genomic DNA was performed by immunoSEQ, with PCR amplification, mapping, bias correction and internal controls included. On the authors' methods: Only productive rearrangements were retained, with each unique TCRbeta sequence defined by its CDR3 nucleotide sequence together with its V and J gene. For classification of a sequence as donor-reactive, at least 5-fold expansion in CFSE-low cells relative to unstimulated pre-transplant cells and a frequency of at least 0.01% were required. Per-subject minimum frequency thresholds, based on the lowest-template unstimulated sample, ensured at least 90% detection power. Jensen-Shannon divergence between the top 1000 TCRbeta sequences after and before transplant was used to measure repertoire turnover. Changes in detection of donor-reactive sequences were assessed with two-sided Fisher's exact tests. Held by TCRdb, this immuneACCESS table contains in-frame sequences only and omits some clones. Under half of the omission traces to an unresolved V gene where checked; the cause of the rest is unknown. V and J calls and clone size are copied from that table; D and trimming were computed from the DNA. The sample records 70,000 to 95,000 clones, roughly 80% of which are singletons. Roughly 2.8% of the sample is taken by the ten largest.

The CDR3 sequence holds 15 residues, the cysteine and phenylalanine included. Only the CDR3 region is kept as DNA, spanning 45 bases read in frame from base 1. V has 9 bases trimmed and J has 3 bases trimmed; junction bases matching no gene number 7. Sequences MRHNA (CDR1) and SNTAGT (CDR2) are obtained from the germline V gene. Sequencing used CD4+ T cells from blood, obtained at the 22-month timepoint. The sequence is built from TRBV6-4 and TRBJ2-2, and TRBD2 matches 10 of the central bases. The source of this sequence is a human patient who received a liver transplant. Where a transplant has occurred, the graft donor may have supplied some of the T cells. The DNA is as follows: TGTGCCAGTAAGCGGCTAGCGGGAGACACCGGGGAGCTGTTTTTT. This is translated as CASKRLAGDTGELFF.